The clone carrying this T cell receptor beta chain was seen only once. This table comes from immunoSEQ multiplex PCR, and its TCRdb copy is limited to in-frame clones, with some not included. Of roughly 2.4 million clones listed, around 95% are singletons. The V gene lost 4 bases and the J gene lost 1 base, with 13 bases spanning the gap. Germline V gene data show CDR1 as MGHRA and CDR2 as YSYEKL. The CDR3 totals 15 residues. This specimen belongs to a study of shared clonotypes between healthy human individuals. The chain combines TRBV4-1 with TRBJ1-1; D unclear. Sequencing was performed on naive CD4+ T cells sorted from blood. As for subset: CD45RA+ positively selected. The receptor comes from a man between 18 and 35 years old in good health. This CDR3 reads CASSREGTGNTEAFF. CDR3 sequence (DNA): TGCGCCAGCAGCCGGGAGGGCACGGGGAACACTGAAGCTTTCTTT.